The 15 T cell receptor beta chains given below trace back to one sample, sequenced in a study of blood T cell repertoires in COVID-19. Only in-frame clones appear in the TCRdb table, and some are missing; sequencing was by immunoSEQ multiplex PCR. The sample lists more than 95,000 clones, around 80% occurring once. Specimen: peripheral blood. Receptors were obtained from a man aged 65 to 79 with acute or convalescent COVID-19.

The V gene is TRBV6-5, the J gene TRBJ2-5, with TRBD2 matching over 10 bases. The V segment lost 11 bases and the J segment 5 bases; nucleotides outside the gene matches: 11. This CDR3 has 14 amino acids. Germline assignment: CDR1 MNHEY and CDR2 SVGAGI. This CDR3 is CASHGLAGEETQYF. The DNA of the CDR3 is TGTGCCTCCCACGGGCTAGCGGGAGAGGAGACCCAGTACTTC.

The chain has TRBV7-3 and TRBJ2-2; maybe TRBD1 (6 bases). Deletions cut 9 bases from V and 1 base from J, with 15 bases between. Germline assignment: CDR1 SGHTA and CDR2 FQGTGA. This CDR3 contains 15 residues. The chain's CDR3 is CASSSGTQNTGELFF. The CDR3 DNA reads TGTGCCAGTTCCTCCGGGACACAGAACACCGGGGAGCTGTTTTTT. The complete variable domain, with remaining parts taken from reference TRBV7-3 and TRBJ2-2, reads GAGVSQTPSNKVTEKGKYVELRCDPISGHTALYWYRQSLGQGPEFLIYFQGTGAADDSGLPNDRFFAVRPEGSVSTLKIQRTERGDSAVYLCASSSGTQNTGELFFGEGSRLTVL.

V is TRBV3-1 (or the pseudogene TRBV3-2) and J is TRBJ2-7; weak D call: TRBD1 (6 bases). Germline V lookup: CDR1 LGHDT, CDR2 YNNKEL (reference sequence). V dropped 3 bases and J dropped 6 bases, with 15 bases sitting between them. The CDR3 length is 14 residues. Here the CDR3 reads CASSQTGVVSEQYF. The DNA of the CDR3 is TGTGCCAGCAGCCAGACAGGAGTCGTGTCCGAGCAGTACTTC.

V is TRBV3-1 (or the pseudogene TRBV3-2) and J is TRBJ2-7, with 8 positions matching TRBD2. This CDR3 is 15 amino acids long. Germline V gene sequence: CDR1 LGHDT, CDR2 YNNKEL (reference sequence). V shed 4 bases, J shed 2 bases, and the junction held 7 bases outside the gene matches. CDR3 DNA: TGTGCCAGCAGCCTTAGCGGGACGGAACCCTACGAGCAGTACTTC. Translated, it gives CASSLSGTEPYEQYF.

The chain combines TRBV12-5 with TRBJ1-2, with 8 bases matching TRBD1. V shed 0 bases, J shed 4 bases, and the junction held 7 bases outside the gene matches. CDR1 and CDR2 (germline): LGHNT, FRNRAP. The CDR3 is 16 amino acids. In DNA, the CDR3 is TGTGCTAGTGGTTTGGTAGGCTCAGGGGGCAGCTATGGCTACACCTTC. Translating it yields CASGLVGSGGSYGYTF.

The sample holds one count of this clone. The chain couples TRBV18 to TRBJ1-2; 7 nucleotides line up with TRBD1. The V gene's germline CDR1 is KGHSH and CDR2 LQKENI. CDR3 length: 16 amino acids. The trim removed 2 bases at V and 1 base at J, leaving 7 bases unmatched. CDR3 residues: CASSPSGQLINYGYTF. The CDR3 DNA reads TGTGCCAGCTCACCATCGGGACAGCTGATTAACTATGGCTACACCTTC.

A single count supports this clone. The chain uses TRBV9 and TRBJ1-2; D gene uncertain. The V gene lost 5 bases and the J gene lost 7 bases, with 18 bases spanning the gap. There are 14 residues in the CDR3. CDR1 SGDLS and CDR2 YYNGEE come from the germline V gene. The CDR3: CASSPAPDTAGYTF. For the CDR3, the DNA is TGTGCCAGCAGTCCCGCACCCGACACTGCTGGCTACACCTTC.

This rearrangement joins TRBV5-4 to TRBJ2-6, with D possibly being TRBD1 (6 bases). This CDR3 is 17 amino acids long. Trimming stripped 0 bases from V and 0 bases from J, with 10 bases between. Germline CDR1 and CDR2: SGHNT and YYREEE (reference sequence). CDR3 sequence: CASSLGQGHSGANVLTF. CDR3 nucleotides: TGTGCCAGCAGCTTGGGTCAGGGGCACTCTGGGGCCAACGTCCTGACTTTC.

This clone is a singleton in its sample. The rearrangement links TRBV9 to TRBJ2-2; 8 nucleotides align to TRBD1. The CDR3 loop spans 16 amino acids. Looked up from germline, CDR1 is SGDLS and CDR2 is YYNGEE. Losses at the gene ends were 2 bases for V and 1 base for J; bases not matched to a gene: 4. CDR3 DNA: TGTGCCAGCAGCGTTTCCGGGACAGGGAACACCGGGGAGCTGTTTTTT. Translated: CASSVSGTGNTGELFF. The variable domain in full, with the rest retrieved from reference TRBV9 and TRBJ2-2, is DSGVTQTPKHLITATGQRVTLRCSPRSGDLSVYWYQQSLDQGLQFLIQYYNGEERAKGNILERFSAQQFPDLHSELNLSSLELGDSALYFCASSVSGTGNTGELFFGEGSRLTVL.

This clone has just one count. CDR3 residues: CAWITGGRTEAFF. The CDR3 nucleotides are TGTGCCTGGATTACAGGGGGCCGGACTGAAGCTTTCTTT. The genes are TRBV30 and TRBJ1-1, with TRBD1 identical over 9 bases. Trimming at V came to 4 bases and at J to 5 bases, leaving 5 bases not matched to a gene. The length of the CDR3 is 13 residues. CDR1 is GTSNPN and CDR2 is SVGIG in the germline V gene (reference sequence). The whole variable domain, filled in from reference TRBV30 and TRBJ1-1, reads SQTIHQWPATLVQPVGSPLSLECTVEGTSNPNLYWYRQAAGRGLQLLFYSVGIGQISSEVPQNLSASRPQDRQFILSSKKLLLSDSGFYLCAWITGGRTEAFFGQGTRLTVV.

The genes are TRBV10-3 and TRBJ2-3; 13 bases are shared with TRBD2. There are 17 residues in the CDR3. CDR1 ENHRY and CDR2 SYGVKD come from the germline V gene. V was clipped by 11 bases and J by 3 bases; unmatched bases: 14. CDR3 nucleotide sequence: TGTGCCTCTCGAGTGGGACTAGCGGGATCGGGGACAGATACGCAGTATTTT. Translating it yields CASRVGLAGSGTDTQYF.

This clone turned up a few times. J is TRBJ2-1 and V is TRBV27; D gene ambiguous. Germline CDR1 reads MNHEY; CDR2 reads SMNVEV (reference sequence). The CDR3 is 16 residues long. V lost 6 bases to trimming and J lost 6 bases, with 21 bases between them. This CDR3 is CASSGFKSAASNEQFF. The CDR3 DNA is TGTGCCAGCAGCGGGTTTAAGAGCGCTGCGTCCAATGAGCAGTTCTTC.

The rearrangement links TRBV5-1 to TRBJ1-4, with D perhaps matching TRBD1 (5 bases). CDR1 is SGHRS and CDR2 is YFSETQ in the germline V gene. The V end lost 2 bases, the J end lost 0 bases, and 14 bases lay between the germline ends. The CDR3 loop spans 17 amino acids. CDR3 region: CASSFSGTPSTNEKLFF. As DNA, the CDR3 is TGCGCCAGCAGCTTTTCCGGGACTCCTTCAACTAATGAAAAACTGTTTTTT.

This clone was found a few times. The J gene is TRBJ2-7, the V gene TRBV3-1 (or the pseudogene TRBV3-2), with 10 bases identical to TRBD1. Germline CDR1 reads LGHDT; CDR2 reads YNNKEL (reference sequence). Unmatched junction bases numbered 5, after V lost 0 bases and J lost 6 bases. This CDR3 region has 15 residues. This CDR3 reads CASSQEWDRGGEQYF. DNA of the CDR3: TGTGCCAGCAGCCAAGAGTGGGACAGGGGTGGCGAGCAGTACTTC.

This chain uses TRBV7-9 with TRBJ2-7; TRBD1 matches at 9 bases. Trimming cost V 4 bases and J 2 bases; bases outside gene matches: 12. Germline V gene sequence: CDR1 SEHNR, CDR2 FQNEAQ (reference sequence). CDR3 length: 17 residues. CDR3 nucleotides: TGTGCCAGCAGCTCCCAATCGATGGGACAGGGCGCCTACGAGCAGTACTTC. Residues: CASSSQSMGQGAYEQYF. Complete variable domain (other parts from reference TRBV7-9 and TRBJ2-7): DTGVSQNPRHKITKRGQNVTFRCDPISEHNRLYWYRQTLGQGPEFLTYFQNEAQLEKSRLLSDRFSAERPKGSFSTLEIQRTEQGDSAMYLCASSSQSMGQGAYEQYFGPGTRLTVT.